This entry features one TCR beta chain sequence. Its cognate antigen is unknown. Germline-derived CDR1 and CDR2 are SGHTA and FQGTGA. The ends lost 0 bases at V and 3 bases at J; junction bases unmatched: 1. The CDR3 is 15 amino acids. Though probably carrying unrecorded immune exposures, donors were nominally healthy at sampling. The source of the sample is a study of cytomegalovirus exposure and HLA in healthy donors. Study-wide results and caveats: For TCR beta chains, V- and J-gene trimming was later linked to a missense DCLRE1C variant. It emerged from a later analysis that several of the most significant clusters appeared to be linked to common viral pathogens.

A multiplex PCR was run with 60 Vbeta primers and 13 Jbeta primers. Clones were read by immunoSEQ multiplex PCR, and TCRdb kept only the in-frame ones, dropping some. The profile shows 90,000 to 120,000 clones, around three quarters of them singletons. The sequence derives from a male donor in good health and CMV-seronegative. Sequencing input: PBMCs. The genes are TRBV7-3 and TRBJ2-1; TRBD2 agrees at 8 bases. The CDR3 DNA reads TGTGCCAGCAGCTTAACACGGGAGGGCTACAATGAGCAGTTCTTC. Residues: CASSLTREGYNEQFF.